These 12 T cell receptor beta chains were all obtained from the same sample, sequenced in a study of T cell responses to AZD1222 COVID-19 vaccine. Clones were sequenced by immunoSEQ multiplex PCR, and TCRdb holds only the in-frame ones, with some missing. The repertoire has fewer than 85,000 clones, roughly nine tenths of them found once; the top ten carry about 7.1%. Here the sequenced sample was peripheral blood, taken on day 0 of MenACWY control vaccination. The receptors shown here come from an adult in good health.

J is TRBJ2-7 and V is TRBV20-1, with D perhaps TRBD1 (7 bases). The germline CDR1 and CDR2 sequences are DFQATT and SNEGSKA (reference sequence). Trimming removed 7 bases at V and 3 bases at J, with 10 bases between. The CDR3 has 11 amino acids. Here the CDR3 reads CSEQGGYEQYF. Here the CDR3 DNA reads TGCAGTGAGCAGGGGGGCTACGAGCAGTACTTC.

This clone was picked up a small number of times. V is TRBV6-2 or TRBV6-3 and J is TRBJ1-6; no clear D. V dropped 5 bases and J dropped 6 bases, with 23 bases sitting between them. The CDR3 runs to 18 residues. The V gene's germline CDR1 is MNHEY and CDR2 SVGEGT. The CDR3 nucleotides read TGTGCCAGCAGTCAGATGACCATAACAACGGAGATTAATTCACCCCTCCACTTT. It specifies CASSQMTITTEINSPLHF.

The rearrangement joins TRBV11-2 to TRBJ1-3, with D possibly TRBD1 on 6 matching bases. Germline V CDR1 and CDR2: SGHAT, FQNNGV. V lost 5 bases, J lost 0 bases, and 17 bases lay in between. This CDR3 has 17 residues. The DNA of the CDR3 is TGTGCCAGCAGCCCCAGAGGACAGAGTAGCTCTGGAAACACCATATATTTT. Translation gives CASSPRGQSSSGNTIYF.

The chain recombines TRBV19 with TRBJ2-1, with D possibly matching TRBD1 (6 bases). Germline V gives CDR1 LNHDA, CDR2 SQIVND (reference sequence). The CDR3 is 14 residues long. The V and J ends lost 2 bases and 8 bases respectively, with 13 bases between them. CDR3 loop: CASSILGASDEQFF. The DNA of the CDR3 is TGTGCCAGTAGTATATTGGGGGCGTCCGATGAGCAGTTCTTC. Full variable domain (rest looked up from reference TRBV19 and TRBJ2-1): DGGITQSPKYLFRKEGQNVTLSCEQNLNHDAMYWYRQDPGQGLRLIYYSQIVNDFQKGDIAEGYSVSREKKESFPLTVTSAQKNPTAFYLCASSILGASDEQFFGPGTRLTVL.

The V call is TRBV10-2, the J call TRBJ2-7; D remains ambiguous. This CDR3 comprises 14 residues. Trimming shortened V by 6 bases and J by 3 bases, and 15 bases separated the two germline ends. The germline V gene has CDR1 WSHSY and CDR2 SAAADI. The CDR3 DNA is TGCGCCAGCAGCGAACCCAGCAGAAGCTACGAGCAGTACTTC. Its translation is CASSEPSRSYEQYF.

V gene TRBV28 combines with J gene TRBJ1-5; tentative D call: TRBD1 (6 bases). Germline V lookup: CDR1 MDHEN, CDR2 SYDVKM. V was cut by 7 bases and J by 2 bases, with 15 bases left in between. The CDR3 contains 15 residues. The CDR3 region is CASTSGGLGNQPQHF. In nucleotides, the CDR3 is TGTGCCAGCACCAGTGGGGGCCTTGGCAATCAGCCCCAGCATTTT.

The rearrangement joins TRBV6-1 to TRBJ1-5, with D tentatively TRBD1 (5 bases). Per the germline V gene, CDR1 is MNHNS and CDR2 is SASEGT. Trimming took off 3 bases at V and 8 bases at J, with 14 bases between the two ends. The CDR3 sequence is 14 residues long. CDR3 DNA sequence: TGTGCCAGCAGTGAGGGGACCTCCGCCGAGCCCCAGCATTTT. Its protein is CASSEGTSAEPQHF.

The CDR3 bases are TGTGCCAGTAGTATCAGCTCGGAGACCCAGTACTTC. Residues: CASSISSETQYF. This chain uses TRBV19 with TRBJ2-5; D ambiguous. Trimming removed 3 bases at V and 5 bases at J, with 7 bases between. The germline V gene has CDR1 LNHDA and CDR2 SQIVND (reference sequence). This CDR3 is built from 12 residues.

This chain connects TRBV12-3 or TRBV12-4 to TRBJ2-2, with 8 bases aligning to TRBD2. V gave up 6 bases and J gave up 6 bases; unmatched junction bases: 3. There are 13 residues in the CDR3. The CDR3 protein is CASRRTSPGELFF. The CDR3 DNA reads as TGTGCCAGCAGGCGGACTAGCCCCGGGGAGCTGTTTTTT.

This rearrangement joins TRBV19 to TRBJ2-3; 7 nucleotides line up with TRBD2. V shed 5 bases and J 0 bases; nucleotides not matched to a gene: 5. The CDR3 extends over 15 amino acids. Germline V CDR1 and CDR2: LNHDA, SQIVND (reference sequence). CDR3 sequence (DNA): TGTGCCAGTAGTCTGTGGGAGGGAAGCACAGATACGCAGTATTTT. Translation: CASSLWEGSTDTQYF.

The chain links TRBV4-3 to TRBJ2-2, with D tentatively TRBD2 (5 bases). Between the trimmed V and J ends, which lost 0 bases and 5 bases, there was a span of 10 bases. The CDR3 has 15 amino acids. CDR1 LGHNA and CDR2 YSLEER come from the germline V gene. CDR3 sequence reads: CASSQENEGTGELFF. CDR3 DNA sequence: TGCGCCAGCAGCCAAGAGAACGAGGGAACCGGGGAGCTGTTTTTT.

The chain couples TRBV5-1 to TRBJ2-7; D perhaps matches TRBD1 (7 bases). This CDR3 has 15 residues. Germline assignment: CDR1 SGHRS and CDR2 YFSETQ. V shed 4 bases and J shed 4 bases, with 18 bases lying between them. The CDR3 loop is CASSTRSGGGYEQYF. The DNA for the CDR3 is TGCGCCAGCAGCACACGATCAGGGGGAGGATACGAGCAGTACTTC.